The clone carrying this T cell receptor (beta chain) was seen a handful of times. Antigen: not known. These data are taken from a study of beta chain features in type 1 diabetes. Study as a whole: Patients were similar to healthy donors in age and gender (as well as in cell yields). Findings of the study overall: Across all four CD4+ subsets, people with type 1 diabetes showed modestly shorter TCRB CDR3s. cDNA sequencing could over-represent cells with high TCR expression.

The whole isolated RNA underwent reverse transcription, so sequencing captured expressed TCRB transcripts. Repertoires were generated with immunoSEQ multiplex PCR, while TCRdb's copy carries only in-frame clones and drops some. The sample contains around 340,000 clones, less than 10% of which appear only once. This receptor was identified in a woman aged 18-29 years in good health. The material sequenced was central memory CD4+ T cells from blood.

The CDR3 nucleotides read TGTGCCAGCGGGCACCGGGACAGCAATCAGCCCCAGCATTTT. Amino acids: CASGHRDSNQPQHF. The J gene is TRBJ1-5, the V gene TRBV6-6; maybe TRBD1 (5 bases). The CDR3 loop spans 14 amino acids. V shed 8 bases and J shed 1 base, with 12 bases lying between them. Germline V gives CDR1 MNHNY, CDR2 SVGAGI (reference sequence).